In its sample, the clone carrying this T cell receptor (beta chain) was seen once. What it binds is not known. The sample comes from a study of Graves' ophthalmopathy and Graves' hyperthyroidism. Study-level information: Ophthalmopathy absent within 18 months of follow-up marked hyperthyroidism as stable.

TCR beta CDR3 regions were amplified from RNA transcripts. HTBI-primed RT-PCR formed the first round, and a multiplex PCR formed the second. In TCRdb, the multiplex PCR reads were re-called with MiXCR into one record per CDR3 protein. The table records around 1,000,000 distinct CDR3 sequences, 35% to 40% of them present only once. Hyperthyroidism was new, under 2 months, in patients aged 18 to 65. Study-wide points: Most thyroid-expanded clonotypes exceeding 0.001 frequency were also found in blood.

The TCR originated in an adult man with Graves' hyperthyroidism. The sequenced material came from peripheral blood or thyroid tissue (not recorded which).

This chain's CDR3 is CSANRGFAYEQYF. CDR3 DNA: TGCAGTGCCAACAGGGGATTTGCCTACGAGCAGTACTTC. The chain has TRBV20-1 and TRBJ2-7, with 7 positions matching TRBD1. Germline V gene lookup returns CDR1 DFQATT and CDR2 SNEGSKA (reference sequence). The CDR3 has 13 amino acids. The trim removed 6 bases at V and 2 bases at J, leaving 7 bases unmatched.